This T cell receptor (beta chain) was found in a study of shared clonotypes between healthy human individuals. Generated by immunoSEQ multiplex PCR, the TCRdb table keeps only in-frame clones and is missing some. The sample shows roughly 490,000 clones, less than 80% of them seen only once. The germline V and J ends were trimmed by 7 bases and 5 bases, with 13 bases remaining between them. CDR3 length: 13 amino acids. Germline assignment: CDR1 SNHLY and CDR2 FYNNEI. This TCR was recovered from a woman aged 40 to 55 in good health. Some clones in this sample may be carry-over from other donors' samples. The chain employs TRBV2 and TRBJ2-3, with TRBD2 as a possible D gene (6 bases). The specimen was PBMCs. The CDR3 region has the DNA TGTGCCAGCAAACGGGAGTTTGAAGATACGCAGTATTTT. Amino acids: CASKREFEDTQYF. Complete variable domain (other parts from reference TRBV2 and TRBJ2-3): EPEVTQTPSHQVTQMGQEVILRCVPISNHLYFYWYRQILGQKVEFLVSFYNNEISEKSEIFDDQFSVERPDGSNFTLKIRSTKLEDSAMYFCASKREFEDTQYFGPGTRLTVL.